This entry lists 3 T cell receptor beta chains sequenced from one sample in a study of T cells in Graves' hyperthyroidism and ophthalmopathy. Researchers took RNA transcripts and amplified the TCR beta CDR3 regions from them. RT-PCR in the first round (using the HTBI primer set) targeted the TCR CDR3. One entry per CDR3 protein, called by TCRdb with MiXCR from the multiplex PCR reads. The repertoire holds about 690,000 distinct CDR3 sequences, with roughly 17% as singletons. Sequenced sample: blood. The receptors come from a man aged 45-65 years with Graves' hyperthyroidism.

This clonotype has at least ten counts. The chain has TRBV24-1 and TRBJ2-5; the D gene is possibly TRBD2 (6 bases). The CDR3 loop spans 15 amino acids. Germline CDR1 reads KGHDR; CDR2 reads SFDVKD. The ends were cut back, 1 base at V and 5 bases at J, with 13 bases in the middle. The CDR3 DNA follows: TGTGCCACCAGTGATTTAACGGGAGCTATTGAGACCCAGTACTTC. This sequence encodes CATSDLTGAIETQYF.

This chain links TRBV25-1 with TRBJ1-4; TRBD1 might be the D (5 bases). The CDR3 covers 15 residues. The V and J ends lost 6 bases and 3 bases respectively, with 14 bases between them. Germline CDR1 MGHDK, CDR2 SYGVNS. Written as DNA, the CDR3 is TGTGCCAGCAGCGTAACGAGGGGCCCTAATGAAAAACTGTTTTTT. It encodes CASSVTRGPNEKLFF.

The chain is built from TRBV20-1 and TRBJ2-1; a weak D match, TRBD1 (5 bases). Trimming took off 3 bases at V and 0 bases at J, with 12 bases between the two ends. In germline, CDR1 is DFQATT, CDR2 SNEGSKA (reference sequence). CDR3 length: 15 amino acids. The DNA for the CDR3 is TGCAGTGCTAGCCTGACAGCGACCTCCTACAATGAGCAGTTCTTC. Its protein is CSASLTATSYNEQFF.